The 24 T cell receptor beta chains below come from one sample, sequenced in a study of T cells in Graves' hyperthyroidism and ophthalmopathy (dated by TCRdb to about 2019). Library method: multiplex PCR. The reads were generated on an Illumina HiSeq 2000. Amplification of TCR beta CDR3 regions was carried out from RNA transcripts. A first-round RT-PCR of the TCR CDR3 used the HTBI primer set with the Qiagen OneStep RT-PCR kit. Using fastp trimming at Q25 and MiXCR clonotype assembly, TCRdb reanalyzed the public sequencing data and kept in-frame beta chains. Rows are combined by CDR3 protein, so each entry shows the most common genes and DNA. This sample holds about 300,000 distinct CDR3 sequences; about 19% were observed only once. The top ten clones comprise about two fifths of the sample. Sample: blood. These receptor sequences come from a man in his forties or fifties with Graves' ophthalmopathy.

This clonotype showed up many times. This sequence joins TRBV3-1 and TRBJ1-1; TRBD1 is a possible D gene (6 bases). This CDR3 is 15 amino acids long. Per the germline V gene, CDR1 is LGHDT and CDR2 is YNNKEL (reference sequence). Trimming removed 4 bases at V and 1 base at J, with 13 bases between. The CDR3 loop reads CASSPTGKGNTEAFF. The DNA for the CDR3 is TGTGCCAGCAGCCCTACAGGGAAAGGGAACACTGAAGCTTTCTTT.

This clonotype showed up just once. A junction end diverges from the germline sequence, so it may reflect a read error. The V gene is TRBV5-1, the J gene TRBJ1-1; D gene uncertain. The length of the CDR3 is 14 residues. Germline assignment: CDR1 SGHRS and CDR2 YFSETQ. The CDR3 is CPSSHGPTNTEAFF. The CDR3 DNA is TGCCCCAGCAGCCACGGACCAACGAACACTGAAGCTTTCTTT.

Ten or more counts support this clonotype. The chain uses TRBV3-1 and TRBJ2-7; perhaps TRBD2 as D (7 bases). Looked up from germline, CDR1 is LGHDT and CDR2 is YNNKEL (reference sequence). V was shortened by 2 bases and J by 5 bases, with 16 bases between the two germline ends. This CDR3 spans 15 amino acids. In DNA form, the CDR3 reads TGTGCCAGCAGCCAATATGGGGGGGGCGGCAACGAGCAGTACTTC. This encodes CASSQYGGGGNEQYF.

For the CDR3, the DNA is TGTGCCAGCAGTTTAAGGGTAAGGCGAGACCAGCCCCAGCATTTT. Its translation: CASSLRVRRDQPQHF. V and J are TRBV28 and TRBJ1-5; D gene uncertain. This CDR3 spans 15 amino acids. CDR1 and CDR2 (germline): MDHEN, SYDVKM. Trimming removed 2 bases from V and 7 bases from J, with 15 bases in between.

In its sample, this clonotype was seen a few times. This chain links TRBV5-4 with TRBJ1-1; a possible D gene is TRBD1 (5 bases). The V end lost 1 base, the J end lost 8 bases, and 12 bases lay between the germline ends. CDR3 size: 13 residues. Germline V CDR1 and CDR2: SGHNT, YYREEE (reference sequence). CDR3 region: CASSLRGLPEAFF. The CDR3 nucleotides are TGTGCCAGCAGCTTGCGGGGCCTCCCCGAAGCTTTCTTT. The full variable domain, rest sourced from reference TRBV5-4 and TRBJ1-1, is ETGVTQSPTHLIKTRGQQVTLRCSSQSGHNTVSWYQQALGQGPQFIFQYYREEENGRGNFPPRFSGLQFPNYSSELNVNALELDDSALYLCASSLRGLPEAFFGQGTRLTVV.

In this sample, this clonotype turned up a few times. At one boundary the junction diverges from the germline segment, which might be a read error. This chain joins TRBV27 and TRBJ1-1; the D is unclear. Germline assignment: CDR1 MNHEY and CDR2 SMNVEV (reference sequence). The CDR3 consists of 13 residues. CDR3 sequence reads: CASSPQGNTEASF. As DNA, the CDR3 is TGTGCCAGCAGCCCACAAGGGAACACTGAAGCTTCCTTT.

This clonotype has a single count. The J gene is TRBJ2-1, the V gene TRBV20-1; 8 bases agree with TRBD2. The CDR3 totals 11 residues. With V trimmed by 6 bases and J by 6 bases, 1 base remained unmatched. CDR1 DFQATT and CDR2 SNEGSKA come from the germline V gene (reference sequence). DNA of the CDR3: TGCAGTGCCGGGGGGGGCAATGAGCAGTTCTTC. Its protein product is CSAGGGNEQFF.

V and J are TRBV3-1 and TRBJ2-3; D is possibly TRBD2 (5 bases). The CDR3 totals 12 residues. Germline V gene sequence: CDR1 LGHDT, CDR2 YNNKEL (reference sequence). V lost 5 bases to trimming and J lost 7 bases, with 10 bases between them. This CDR3 reads CASSGGGNTQYF. Here the CDR3 DNA reads TGTGCCAGCAGCGGCGGAGGCAATACGCAGTATTTT.

The chain links TRBV5-6 to TRBJ2-5; TRBD2 agrees at 7 bases. With 4 bases clipped from V and 7 bases from J, the junction kept 7 bases outside the gene matches. The V gene's germline CDR1 is SGHDT and CDR2 YYEEEE. The CDR3 runs 13 residues. CDR3 protein: CASSRDGGGTQYF. In DNA, the CDR3 is TGTGCCAGCAGCCGGGATGGGGGGGGGACCCAGTACTTC.

J is TRBJ2-7 and V is TRBV28, with 7 bases lining up with TRBD1. The CDR3 extends over 14 amino acids. Trimming removed 3 bases from V and 5 bases from J; junction bases left unmatched: 7. Germline V lookup: CDR1 MDHEN, CDR2 SYDVKM. The CDR3 nucleotides are TGTGCCAGCAGTTTCCGGACAGGAATCCACGAGCAGTACTTC. Its translation is CASSFRTGIHEQYF.

This clonotype was detected ten times or more. V and J are TRBV5-6 and TRBJ1-1; D remains unclear. V lost 4 bases, J lost 0 bases, and 25 bases lay in between. CDR1 SGHDT and CDR2 YYEEEE come from the germline V gene. This CDR3 spans 19 amino acids. The CDR3 DNA is TGTGCCAGCAGCGACAATCGGGCCCCGTCCAACCTTATGAACACTGAAGCTTTCTTT. As protein: CASSDNRAPSNLMNTEAFF.

This clonotype was found many times. V usage is TRBV5-1 and J usage is TRBJ1-6; 9 bases map to TRBD1. CDR3 size: 16 residues. J gave up 7 bases and V 4 bases, and 9 bases lay outside the gene matches. Germline assignment: CDR1 SGHRS and CDR2 YFSETQ. The CDR3 is CASSPISGQGNSPLHF. The CDR3 DNA sequence: TGCGCCAGCAGCCCCATCTCCGGACAGGGGAATTCACCCCTCCACTTT.

This clonotype was counted many times. This chain joins TRBV4-2 and TRBJ1-1; no firm D call. This CDR3 contains 14 residues. Looked up from germline, CDR1 is LGHNA and CDR2 is YNFKEQ. The V gene lost 1 base and the J gene lost 0 bases, with 6 bases spanning the gap. CDR3 region: CASSQGGMNTEAFF. In DNA form, the CDR3 reads TGTGCCAGCAGCCAAGGTGGGATGAACACTGAAGCTTTCTTT.

This sequence joins TRBV20-1 and TRBJ2-1; a possible D gene is TRBD1 (5 bases). This CDR3 has 14 residues. V dropped 6 bases and J dropped 4 bases, with 16 bases sitting between them. CDR1 DFQATT and CDR2 SNEGSKA come from the germline V gene (reference sequence). For the CDR3, the DNA is TGCAGTGCCCGGAACCTGAAGGGGTACAATGAGCAGTTCTTC. As protein: CSARNLKGYNEQFF.

V usage is TRBV2 and J usage is TRBJ2-3; D might be TRBD2 (5 bases). In germline, CDR1 is SNHLY, CDR2 FYNNEI. CDR3 length equals 13 residues. V dropped 3 bases and J dropped 6 bases, with 10 bases sitting between them. The CDR3, as DNA: TGTGCCAGCAGTGATGGAGCGGCCGATACGCAGTATTTT. Its translation: CASSDGAADTQYF.

This clonotype was observed a few times. The chain links TRBV9 to TRBJ2-5; 11 bases are a match to TRBD2. J gave up 0 bases and V 0 bases, and 1 base lay outside the gene matches. Germline CDR1 SGDLS, CDR2 YYNGEE. This CDR3 comprises 16 residues. This chain's CDR3 is CASSVGLAGYQETQYF. The CDR3 DNA reads TGTGCCAGCAGCGTAGGACTAGCGGGATACCAAGAGACCCAGTACTTC.

This clonotype showed up many times. The chain links TRBV6-2 or TRBV6-3 to TRBJ2-1; TRBD2 agrees at 14 bases. Germline CDR1 is MNHEY and CDR2 is SVGEGT. This CDR3 has 13 residues. V gave up 6 bases and J gave up 8 bases; unmatched junction bases: 0. CDR3 protein: CASRTSGRDEQFF. The CDR3 bases are TGTGCCAGCAGGACTAGCGGGAGGGATGAGCAGTTCTTC.

This clonotype came up many times. This chain joins TRBV3-1 and TRBJ2-1; D may be TRBD1 or TRBD2 (5 bases each). V was clipped by 4 bases and J by 4 bases, with 17 bases between them. Germline V gene lookup returns CDR1 LGHDT and CDR2 YNNKEL (reference sequence). There are 16 residues in the CDR3. CDR3 residues: CASSPTGTGGYNEQFF. CDR3 DNA sequence: TGTGCCAGCAGCCCTACCGGGACGGGCGGATACAATGAGCAGTTCTTC.

The V gene is TRBV6-4, the J gene TRBJ1-5; TRBD1 matches 8 bases. The junction had 6 bases not matched to a gene; V was cut back by 5 bases and J by 6 bases. Germline CDR1 is MRHNA and CDR2 is SNTAGT. This CDR3 has 14 residues. The DNA for the CDR3 is TGTGCCAGCAGTCAACAGGGGGGGGGTCAGCCCCAGCATTTT. Amino acid sequence: CASSQQGGGQPQHF.

The V call is TRBV3-1, the J call TRBJ1-6; TRBD1 might be the D (5 bases). Germline assignment: CDR1 LGHDT and CDR2 YNNKEL (reference sequence). The CDR3 is 15 amino acids. The germline V and J ends were trimmed by 0 bases and 10 bases, with 13 bases remaining between them. CDR3 loop: CASSQDDGGSSPLHF. The CDR3 DNA sequence: TGTGCCAGCAGCCAAGACGACGGGGGGAGCTCACCCCTCCACTTT.

There are a few counts of this clonotype. The J gene is TRBJ1-4, the V gene TRBV2, with D possibly matching TRBD1 (5 bases). The CDR3 has 13 amino acids. From germline, CDR1 is SNHLY and CDR2 FYNNEI. This chain's CDR3 is CASRGSTNEKLFF. In DNA form, the CDR3 reads TGTGCTTCAAGGGGTAGCACTAATGAAAAACTGTTTTTT.

Worth noting for this clonotype: Since a much larger clone is just one base distant, this may be a read error. Without the conserved terminal phenylalanine or tryptophan, this CDR3 likely stems from a read error. The chain couples TRBV6-2 or TRBV6-3 to TRBJ1-1, with 7 positions matching TRBD1. V was pared by 5 bases and J by 0 bases, with 6 bases of the junction left unmatched. This CDR3 comprises 15 residues. The germline V gene has CDR1 MNHEY and CDR2 SVGEGT. This CDR3 is CASSDPQGLNTEAFL. Here the CDR3 DNA reads TGTGCCAGCAGTGACCCACAGGGGTTGAACACTGAAGCTTTCCTT.

This clonotype was seen a few times. The V gene is TRBV14, the J gene TRBJ2-7; D call uncertain. V was clipped by 3 bases and J by 6 bases, with 12 bases between them. The germline V gene has CDR1 SGHDN and CDR2 FVKESK. This CDR3 contains 13 residues. As DNA, the CDR3 is TGTGCCAGCAGCCAGTGTAAGGGCTGCGAGCAGTACTTC. It is translated as CASSQCKGCEQYF.

This clonotype was detected only a few times. This chain links TRBV20-1 with TRBJ1-1; D is uncertain. The CDR3 loop spans 10 amino acids. Germline values: CDR1 DFQATT, CDR2 SNEGSKA (reference sequence). CDR3 DNA: TGCAGGGAGGGTTCCACTGAAGCTTTCTTT. This sequence encodes CREGSTEAFF.